One and the same sample provided the 24 T cell receptor beta chains below, sequenced in a study of blood T cell repertoires in COVID-19. The method was immunoSEQ multiplex PCR; TCRdb's version includes in-frame clones alone and lacks a portion of them. The data contain around 260,000 clones, around four fifths of them singletons. Source material: peripheral blood. The receptors shown here come from a man aged 55 to 70 who had recovered from COVID-19.

This clone has just one count. The J gene is TRBJ1-2, the V gene TRBV28; 8 bases fit TRBD1. CDR1 and CDR2 from the germline V gene are MDHEN and SYDVKM. J was trimmed by 5 bases and V by 4 bases; bases with no gene match: 12. This CDR3 contains 16 residues. The CDR3 sequence: CASSSSPGGTPYGYTF. The CDR3 nucleotides read TGTGCCAGCAGTTCCTCCCCAGGGGGCACGCCTTATGGCTACACCTTC.

The J gene is TRBJ2-3, the V gene TRBV5-1; 10 nucleotides align to TRBD2. Germline CDR1 SGHRS, CDR2 YFSETQ. The CDR3 is made up of 19 amino acids. Trimming removed 1 base from V and 5 bases from J; junction bases left unmatched: 16. The CDR3 nucleotides read TGCGCCAGCAGCTTGCCTCGCGGGAGCGGGGGGGCCGGGGGAGATACGCAGTATTTT. Protein: CASSLPRGSGGAGGDTQYF.

This chain joins TRBV30 and TRBJ2-3, with TRBD2 matching over 8 bases. The ends lost 0 bases at V and 4 bases at J; junction bases unmatched: 3. The CDR3 has 14 amino acids. Germline assignment: CDR1 GTSNPN and CDR2 SVGIG (reference sequence). The CDR3 is CAWSVGGVSDTQYF. The CDR3 DNA follows: TGTGCCTGGAGTGTCGGGGGGGTTTCAGATACGCAGTATTTT. Complete variable domain (other parts from reference TRBV30 and TRBJ2-3): SQTIHQWPATLVQPVGSPLSLECTVEGTSNPNLYWYRQAAGRGLQLLFYSVGIGQISSEVPQNLSASRPQDRQFILSSKKLLLSDSGFYLCAWSVGGVSDTQYFGPGTRLTVL.

V gene TRBV27 combines with J gene TRBJ2-7, with a possible D match to TRBD1 (6 bases). Germline V CDR1 and CDR2: MNHEY, SMNVEV (reference sequence). The CDR3 is 15 residues long. V lost 5 bases to trimming and J lost 3 bases, with 17 bases between them. The CDR3, as DNA: TGTGCCAGCAGTGGATCACAGGGCCAAGGCTACGAGCAGTACTTC. Amino acid sequence: CASSGSQGQGYEQYF.

The V call is TRBV10-3, the J call TRBJ2-3, with D perhaps TRBD2 (7 bases). CDR1 and CDR2 (germline): ENHRY, SYGVKD. With 3 bases removed from V and 5 bases from J, the gap between germline ends came to 18 bases. This CDR3 region has 16 residues. CDR3 sequence: CAISEGGAVHGDTQYF. As DNA, the CDR3 is TGTGCCATCAGTGAAGGGGGGGCTGTTCATGGAGATACGCAGTATTTT.

The chain has TRBV15 and TRBJ1-2, with D maybe TRBD1 (5 bases). From germline, CDR1 is LNHNV and CDR2 YYDKDF (reference sequence). Deletions cut 3 bases from V and 4 bases from J, with 9 bases between. The CDR3 runs 13 residues. CDR3 in DNA: TGTGCCACCAGCAGGGGGGGGATCTATGGCTACACCTTC. It specifies CATSRGGIYGYTF.

The chain couples TRBV7-6 to TRBJ2-7; 9 nucleotides agree with TRBD1. This CDR3 spans 14 amino acids. Germline V gives CDR1 SGHVS, CDR2 FNYEAQ. The junction had 4 bases not matched to a gene; V was cut back by 4 bases and J by 3 bases. The CDR3 nucleotides read TGTGCCAGCAGCTGGGACAGGGTGGGCTACGAGCAGTACTTC. It encodes CASSWDRVGYEQYF.

The rearrangement uses TRBV19 and TRBJ2-1, with 7 nucleotides matching TRBD1. J gave up 0 bases and V 5 bases, and 4 bases lay outside the gene matches. CDR3 length: 15 amino acids. In germline, CDR1 is LNHDA, CDR2 SQIVND (reference sequence). DNA for the CDR3: TGTGCCAGTAGTCCCTCAGGGGGCTCCTACAATGAGCAGTTCTTC. Its protein product is CASSPSGGSYNEQFF. Together with reference TRBV19 and TRBJ2-1, the CDR3 gives the full variable domain: DGGITQSPKYLFRKEGQNVTLSCEQNLNHDAMYWYRQDPGQGLRLIYYSQIVNDFQKGDIAEGYSVSREKKESFPLTVTSAQKNPTAFYLCASSPSGGSYNEQFFGPGTRLTVL.

The chain recombines TRBV5-4 with TRBJ2-1; 9 bases line up with TRBD2. The V gene's germline CDR1 is SGHNT and CDR2 YYREEE (reference sequence). This CDR3 contains 17 residues. The ends lost 5 bases at V and 4 bases at J; junction bases unmatched: 13. As DNA, the CDR3 is TGTGCCAGCAGACCCGGGGTAGCGGGAGATTCTTACAATGAGCAGTTCTTC. It codes for CASRPGVAGDSYNEQFF.

This clone came up once. CDR3 in DNA: TGTGCCAGCAGCCAAGGACGTCTAGCGAGCTCCTACGAGCAGTACTTC. Translating it yields CASSQGRLASSYEQYF. The rearrangement uses TRBV3-1 (or the pseudogene TRBV3-2) and TRBJ2-7; perhaps TRBD2 as D (6 bases). V was trimmed by 1 base and J by 0 bases, leaving 13 bases between them. Per germline, CDR1 LGHDT and CDR2 YNNKEL (reference sequence). The CDR3 spans 16 residues.

This CDR3 reads CASTTWATGANVLTF. The DNA for the CDR3 is TGTGCCAGTACCACTTGGGCGACTGGGGCCAACGTCCTGACTTTC. The chain carries TRBV19 and TRBJ2-6; D gene uncertain. Germline CDR1 and CDR2: LNHDA and SQIVND (reference sequence). The CDR3 is 15 amino acids. Trimming pared 7 bases from V and 2 bases from J, leaving 12 bases between.

This chain uses TRBV14 with TRBJ1-1; D is unresolved. This CDR3 is 15 amino acids long. Between the trimmed V and J ends, which lost 0 bases and 1 base, there was a span of 9 bases. The V gene's germline CDR1 is SGHDN and CDR2 FVKESK. CDR3 coding DNA: TGTGCCAGCAGCCAAGATCTTAGCAGGAACACTGAAGCTTTCTTT. Translating it yields CASSQDLSRNTEAFF.

A few counts support this clone. The V call is TRBV4-1, the J call TRBJ2-2; 12 bases map to TRBD2. There are 18 residues in the CDR3. Germline lookup yields CDR1 MGHRA and CDR2 YSYEKL. Trimming removed 1 base from V and 8 bases from J; junction bases left unmatched: 11. CDR3 in DNA: TGCGCCAGCAGCCAAGGGCCGGTGTCTAGCGGGGGGGCAGGGGAGCTGTTTTTT. This encodes CASSQGPVSSGGAGELFF.

The chain joins TRBV6-5 to TRBJ1-1; TRBD1 aligns across 8 bases. V trimming: 7 bases; J trimming: 4 bases; junction bases outside the gene matches: 5. Germline V gene sequence: CDR1 MNHEY, CDR2 SVGAGI. This CDR3 region has 13 residues. CDR3 nucleotide sequence: TGTGCCAGCACCCGGGACAGGCCCACTGAAGCTTTCTTT. It specifies CASTRDRPTEAFF.

This sequence joins TRBV9 and TRBJ2-1, with a weak D call TRBD2 (5 bases). V gave up 2 bases and J gave up 0 bases, with 15 bases separating them. CDR3 length: 17 residues. Per the germline V gene, CDR1 is SGDLS and CDR2 is YYNGEE. This CDR3 is CASSVTATISSYNEQFF. CDR3 nucleotide sequence: TGTGCCAGCAGCGTTACAGCGACTATAAGCTCCTACAATGAGCAGTTCTTC. Complete variable domain (other parts from reference TRBV9 and TRBJ2-1): DSGVTQTPKHLITATGQRVTLRCSPRSGDLSVYWYQQSLDQGLQFLIQYYNGEERAKGNILERFSAQQFPDLHSELNLSSLELGDSALYFCASSVTATISSYNEQFFGPGTRLTVL.

This chain links TRBV4-2 with TRBJ2-3; D is perhaps TRBD1 (5 bases). Germline CDR1 is LGHNA and CDR2 is YNFKEQ. V was shortened by 1 base and J by 4 bases, with 15 bases between the two germline ends. The CDR3 length is 16 residues. The CDR3 bases are TGTGCCAGCAGCCAAGTTAGTCCAGGGCTCCCAGATACGCAGTATTTT. This translates into CASSQVSPGLPDTQYF.

This chain joins TRBV18 and TRBJ2-5; 8 nucleotides match TRBD1. The germline V gene has CDR1 KGHSH and CDR2 LQKENI. This CDR3 is built from 15 residues. J was trimmed by 9 bases and V by 3 bases; bases with no gene match: 12. The DNA of the CDR3 is TGTGCCAGCTCACCGCGGACAGGGTGGGGAGCGGCCCAGTACTTC. Amino acid sequence: CASSPRTGWGAAQYF. The full variable domain, with the rest looked up from reference TRBV18 and TRBJ2-5, is NAGVMQNPRHLVRRRGQEARLRCSPMKGHSHVYWYRQLPEEGLKFMVYLQKENIIDESGMPKERFSAEFPKEGPSILRIQQVVRGDSAAYFCASSPRTGWGAAQYFGPGTRLLVL.

V gene TRBV19 combines with J gene TRBJ1-2; TRBD1 might be the D (6 bases). The germline gives CDR1 LNHDA, CDR2 SQIVND (reference sequence). This CDR3 is built from 14 residues. Between the trimmed V and J ends, which lost 5 bases and 8 bases, there was a span of 18 bases. The CDR3 region has the DNA TGTGCCAGTAGTCCACCCGACAGGTTGGGCGGCTACACCTTC. Residues: CASSPPDRLGGYTF. Full variable domain (outside the CDR3, taken from reference TRBV19 and TRBJ1-2): DGGITQSPKYLFRKEGQNVTLSCEQNLNHDAMYWYRQDPGQGLRLIYYSQIVNDFQKGDIAEGYSVSREKKESFPLTVTSAQKNPTAFYLCASSPPDRLGGYTFGSGTRLTVV.

V is TRBV3-1 (or the pseudogene TRBV3-2) and J is TRBJ2-7; 10 bases match TRBD2. Germline assignment: CDR1 LGHDT and CDR2 YNNKEL (reference sequence). The CDR3 has 15 amino acids. Trimming cost V 4 bases and J 2 bases; bases outside gene matches: 5. The CDR3 is CASSLGLAGAYEQYF. CDR3 DNA sequence: TGTGCCAGCAGCCTGGGTCTAGCGGGGGCCTACGAGCAGTACTTC.

This chain connects TRBV18 to TRBJ1-6, with 9 bases that match TRBD1. Germline V lookup: CDR1 KGHSH, CDR2 LQKENI. J was trimmed by 2 bases and V by 2 bases; bases with no gene match: 7. The CDR3 loop spans 18 amino acids. The CDR3 here is CASSPKGQGGTYNSPLHF. CDR3 sequence (DNA): TGTGCCAGCTCACCAAAGGGACAGGGAGGCACCTATAATTCACCCCTCCACTTT.

The rearrangement links TRBV7-9 to TRBJ1-1; TRBD1 agrees at 7 bases. Losses at the gene ends were 5 bases for V and 7 bases for J; bases not matched to a gene: 13. Germline V gene sequence: CDR1 SEHNR, CDR2 FQNEAQ (reference sequence). This CDR3 comprises 15 residues. CDR3 protein: CASSRLGTAQLEAFF. Here the CDR3 DNA reads TGTGCCAGCAGCCGCCTCGGGACAGCCCAGCTTGAAGCTTTCTTT. Drawing the rest from reference TRBV7-9 and TRBJ1-1, the complete variable domain is DTGVSQNPRHKITKRGQNVTFRCDPISEHNRLYWYRQTLGQGPEFLTYFQNEAQLEKSRLLSDRFSAERPKGSFSTLEIQRTEQGDSAMYLCASSRLGTAQLEAFFGQGTRLTVV.

The chain uses TRBV6-5 and TRBJ2-7, with D possibly being TRBD1 (5 bases). There are 14 residues in the CDR3. V was cut by 8 bases and J by 1 base, with 15 bases left in between. Looked up from germline, CDR1 is MNHEY and CDR2 is SVGAGI. The CDR3 loop reads CASQLARGSYEQYF. The CDR3 DNA reads as TGTGCCAGCCAGCTCGCAAGGGGTTCCTACGAGCAGTACTTC.

The rearrangement joins TRBV6-5 to TRBJ2-7; 7 bases line up with TRBD1. CDR1 is MNHEY and CDR2 is SVGAGI in the germline V gene. The CDR3 length is 13 residues. The junction had 1 base not matched to a gene; V was cut back by 4 bases and J by 1 base. The CDR3 protein is CASSSTGSYEQYF. The CDR3 region has the DNA TGTGCCAGCAGTTCGACAGGGTCCTACGAGCAGTACTTC.

The J gene is TRBJ2-7, the V gene TRBV5-1; D perhaps matches TRBD1 (6 bases). This CDR3 has 13 amino acids. The V gene's germline CDR1 is SGHRS and CDR2 YFSETQ. Trimming stripped 5 bases from V and 3 bases from J, with 12 bases between. This CDR3 reads CASRIDRNYEQYF. CDR3 bases: TGCGCCAGCAGAATCGACAGGAACTACGAGCAGTACTTC.